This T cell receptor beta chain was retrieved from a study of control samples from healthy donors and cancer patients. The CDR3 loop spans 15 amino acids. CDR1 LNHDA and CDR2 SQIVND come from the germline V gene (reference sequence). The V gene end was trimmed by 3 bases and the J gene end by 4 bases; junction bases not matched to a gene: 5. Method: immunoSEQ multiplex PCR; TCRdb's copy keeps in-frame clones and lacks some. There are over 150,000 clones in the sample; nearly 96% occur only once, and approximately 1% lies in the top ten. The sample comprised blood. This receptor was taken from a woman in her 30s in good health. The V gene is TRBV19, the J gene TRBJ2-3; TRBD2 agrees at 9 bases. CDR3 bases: TGTGCCAGTAGTATGATTAGCGGGGGATCAGATACGCAGTATTTT. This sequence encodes CASSMISGGSDTQYF.